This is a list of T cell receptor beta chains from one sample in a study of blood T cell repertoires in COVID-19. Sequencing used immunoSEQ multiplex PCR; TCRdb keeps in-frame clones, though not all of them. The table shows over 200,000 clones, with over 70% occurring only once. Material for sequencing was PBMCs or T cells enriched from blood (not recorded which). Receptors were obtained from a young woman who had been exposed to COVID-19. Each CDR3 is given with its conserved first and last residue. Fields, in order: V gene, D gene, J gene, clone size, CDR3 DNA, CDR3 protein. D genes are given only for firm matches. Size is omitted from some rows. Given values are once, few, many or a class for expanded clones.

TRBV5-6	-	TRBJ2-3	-	TGTGCCAGCAGCTTGGCCAGGGATACGCAGTATTTT	CASSLARDTQYF
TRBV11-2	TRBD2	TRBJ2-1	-	TGTGCCAGCAGCTCCCTCAGGTATGGGGGGGAAGGACAGTTCTTC	CASSSLRYGGEGQFF
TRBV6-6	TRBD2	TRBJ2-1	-	TGTGCCAGCCGGACTAGCGGGAGGGGCAATGAGCAGTTCTTC	CASRTSGRGNEQFF
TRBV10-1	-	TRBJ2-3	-	TGCGCCAGCAGCCCTAGCACAGATACGCAGTATTTT	CASSPSTDTQYF
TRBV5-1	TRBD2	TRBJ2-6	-	TGCGCCAGCAGCTTGGTGGGCGTAGCGGGAGCTGGGGCCAACGTCCTGACTTTC	CASSLVGVAGAGANVLTF
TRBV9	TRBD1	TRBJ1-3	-	TGTGCCAGCACGGGACAGGGGGCAACCTCTGGAAACACCATATATTTT	CASTGQGATSGNTIYF
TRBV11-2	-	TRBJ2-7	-	TGTGCCAGCAGCGGTTTGAGGGGGACCTCCTCCTACGAGCAGTACTTC	CASSGLRGTSSYEQYF
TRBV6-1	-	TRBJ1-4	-	TGTGCCAGCAGTGAGGGCCTCAATGAAAAACTGTTTTTT	CASSEGLNEKLFF
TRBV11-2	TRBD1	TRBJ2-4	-	TGTGCCAGCAGTCTGGGGAGACAGGGAACGGCCAAAAACATTCAGTACTTC	CASSLGRQGTAKNIQYF
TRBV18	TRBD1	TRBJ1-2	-	TGTGCCAGCTCACAAAAAAATGTCCCAGGGGGCAATCACTATGGCTACACCTTC	CASSQKNVPGGNHYGYTF
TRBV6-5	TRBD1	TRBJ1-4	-	TGTGCCAGCAGGGGGACAGGGTTGCAGGAAAAACTGTTTTTT	CASRGTGLQEKLFF
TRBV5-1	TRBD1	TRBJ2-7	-	TGCGCCAGCAGCTTGCACAGGGGGCCTGACGAGCAGTACTTC	CASSLHRGPDEQYF
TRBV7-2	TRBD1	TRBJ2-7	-	TGTGCCAGCAGCTTAGGGGGACAGGTGACCTACGAGCAGTACTTC	CASSLGGQVTYEQYF
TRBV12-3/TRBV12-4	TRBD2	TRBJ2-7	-	TGTGCCAGCAGCACCATCAGGGAGGGCGAGCAGTACTTC	CASSTIREGEQYF
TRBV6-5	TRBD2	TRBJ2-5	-	TGTGCCAGCAGTTACACCCCTAGCGGGCAGCAAGAGACCCAGTACTTC	CASSYTPSGQQETQYF
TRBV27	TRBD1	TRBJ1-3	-	TGTGCCAGCAGTTTATTTTCCGGGACAGGGGTCGGAAACACCATATATTTT	CASSLFSGTGVGNTIYF
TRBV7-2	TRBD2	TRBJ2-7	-	TGTGCCAGCAGTCTGGGTAGCGGGAACTCCTACGAGCAGTACTTC	CASSLGSGNSYEQYF
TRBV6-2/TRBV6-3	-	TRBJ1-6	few	TGTGCCAGCAGTTACTTTGGCGGCAGGGGACGTTCACCCCTCCACTTT	CASSYFGGRGRSPLHF
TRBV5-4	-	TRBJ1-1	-	TGTGCCAGCAGCGATGTGGGAGTAATCAACACTGAAGCTTTCTTT	CASSDVGVINTEAFF
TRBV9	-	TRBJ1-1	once	TGTGCCAGCAGCTCGGGACTGATGAACACTGAAGCTTTCTTT	CASSSGLMNTEAFF
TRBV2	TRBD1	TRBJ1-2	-	TGTGCCAGCAGCGAAAACCGGGACAGGGTGTCTCATGGCTACACCTTC	CASSENRDRVSHGYTF
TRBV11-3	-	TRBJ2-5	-	TGTGCCAGCAGCTTAGTCGGGGGAGGTGGGCAAGAGACCCAGTACTTC	CASSLVGGGGQETQYF
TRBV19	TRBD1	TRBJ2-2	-	TGTGCCAGTAGTATTAACAGGGGGCAGGTTAATGGCGGGGAGCTGTTTTTT	CASSINRGQVNGGELFF
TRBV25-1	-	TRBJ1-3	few	TGTGCCAGCACCCCCTTCGGATCTGGGGCCACCATATATTTT	CASTPFGSGATIYF
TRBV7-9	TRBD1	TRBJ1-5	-	TGTGCCAGCAGCTTAGTCTTTGGGACAGGGATGGATAGCAATCAGCCCCAGCATTTT	CASSLVFGTGMDSNQPQHF
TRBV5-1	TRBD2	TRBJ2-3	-	TGCGCCAGCAGCTCAGGACTAGCGGGAGTTTTTCCAGATACGCAGTATTTT	CASSSGLAGVFPDTQYF
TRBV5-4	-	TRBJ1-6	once	TGTGCCAGCAGGCAGAGGGAGGTGGGCTATAATTCACCCCTCCACTTT	CASRQREVGYNSPLHF
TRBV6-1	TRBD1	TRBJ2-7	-	TGTGCCAGCAGTGACGGCTGGACAGGGCCCTCCTACGAGCAGTACTTC	CASSDGWTGPSYEQYF
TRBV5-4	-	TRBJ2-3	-	TGTGCCAGCAGCTCTGTAAACACAGATACGCAGTATTTT	CASSSVNTDTQYF
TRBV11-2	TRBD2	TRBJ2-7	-	TGTGCCAGCAAAGGTAGCGGGAGGGTCTACGAGCAGTACTTC	CASKGSGRVYEQYF
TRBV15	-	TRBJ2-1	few	TGTGCCACCAGCAGAGAGGTCGGGAGTCTCAATGAGCAGTTCTTC	CATSREVGSLNEQFF
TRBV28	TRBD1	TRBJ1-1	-	TGTGCCAGCAGCGCTACAGGGGTCAGGGACACTGAAGCTTTCTTT	CASSATGVRDTEAFF
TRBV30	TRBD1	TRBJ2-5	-	TGTGCCTGGAGTGTTGGGGTAATGACAGGGATGGAGGAGACCCAGTACTTC	CAWSVGVMTGMEETQYF
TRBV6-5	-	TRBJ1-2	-	TGTGCCAGCAGTACACTTACTACAGGGCCCTATGGCTACACCTTC	CASSTLTTGPYGYTF
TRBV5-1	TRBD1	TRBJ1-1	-	TGCGCCAGCAGCCGACTCCAACAGGGGAGGACTGAAGCTTTCTTT	CASSRLQQGRTEAFF
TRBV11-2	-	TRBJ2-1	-	TGTGCCAGCACCTTCGGGTATGAGCAGTTCTTC	CASTFGYEQFF
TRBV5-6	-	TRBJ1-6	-	TGTGCCAGCAGCCCCCAACCGGGTTCACCCCTCCACTTT	CASSPQPGSPLHF
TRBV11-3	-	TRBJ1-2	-	TGTGCCAGCAGCCAAGACAGTTTCGGCTCTGGCTACACCTTC	CASSQDSFGSGYTF
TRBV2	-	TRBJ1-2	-	TGTGCCAGCAGTGACCGGATCGGGTATGGCTACACCTTC	CASSDRIGYGYTF
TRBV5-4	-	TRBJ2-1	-	TGTGCCAGCAGTTATCCACAGGGAGGGTCCTACAATGAGCAGTTCTTC	CASSYPQGGSYNEQFF
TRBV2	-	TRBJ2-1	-	TGTGCCAGCAGTGCGGAAAGCGGTAGACACAATGAGCAGTTCTTC	CASSAESGRHNEQFF
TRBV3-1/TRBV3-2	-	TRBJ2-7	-	TGTGCCAGCAGCCATGTTCGGCCGGGACTCTCTACCTCCTACGAGCAGTACTTC	CASSHVRPGLSTSYEQYF
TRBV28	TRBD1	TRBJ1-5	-	TGTGCCAGCAGTTTTGACAGGGGCCATAGCAATCAGCCCCAGCATTTT	CASSFDRGHSNQPQHF
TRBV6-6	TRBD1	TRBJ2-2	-	TGTGCCAGCACCGAGACAGGGTTGACCGGGGAGCTGTTTTTT	CASTETGLTGELFF
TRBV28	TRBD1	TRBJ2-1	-	TGTGCCAGCAGTTTTCCGACAGGGAGTGAGCAGTTCTTC	CASSFPTGSEQFF
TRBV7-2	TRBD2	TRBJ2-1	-	TGTGCCAGCAGCTTAAGTAGCGGGACCTACAATGAGCAGTTCTTC	CASSLSSGTYNEQFF